The entry that follows covers one T cell receptor beta chain sequence. The data derive from a study of CD8 T cells in Susac syndrome. Overall study context: When blood was drawn, the patients with Susac syndrome were therapy-naive, on corticosteroids, or on intravenous immunoglobulin alone.

The CDR3 is 14 residues long. V lost 4 bases, J lost 0 bases, and 10 bases lay in between. Germline V gene data show CDR1 as SGHDT and CDR2 as YYEEEE. When the RNA was reverse transcribed, random hexamers were used with an input of roughly 0.45 to 1 ug. Amplification of TCR beta CDR3 across 54 Vbeta and 13 Jbeta was performed with immunoSEQ multiplex PCR. From the immunoSEQ multiplex PCR reads, TCRdb called clonotypes with MiXCR, one entry per CDR3 protein. The sample consists of around 150,000 distinct CDR3 sequences, approximately 95% of them appearing once. The authors carried out high-throughput sequencing of TCR beta. They applied it to CD8+ and CD4+ T cells obtained from blood. Negative magnetic isolation gave CD8+ and CD4+ cells; FACS enriched CD8+ TEMRA.

The specimen was CD4+ T cells from PBMCs. The sequence derives from a human donor with Susac syndrome. The rearrangement links TRBV5-6 to TRBJ2-5; TRBD2 might be the D (6 bases). The CDR3 is CASSTRDYQETQYF. CDR3 DNA: TGTGCCAGCAGCACCCGGGACTACCAAGAGACCCAGTACTTC.